The clone carrying this T cell receptor beta chain appeared a single time. The Seattle patients joined while their infection was active and were tracked longitudinally afterward. This record belongs to a study of blood T cell repertoires in COVID-19. Study summary: The cDNA or gDNA used as material had been derived from T cells, B-cell-depleted T cells, or PBMCs.

Assay: immunoSEQ multiplex PCR; the TCRdb copy retains only in-frame clones and omits some. The sample includes hundreds of thousands of clones, more than 70% of them seen just once. Germline loops: CDR1 LGHDT, CDR2 YNNKEL (reference sequence). The CDR3 covers 14 residues. Trimming stripped 0 bases from V and 13 bases from J, with 13 bases between. The rearrangement links TRBV3-1 (or the pseudogene TRBV3-2) to TRBJ1-6; D gene unclear. This clonotype was sampled from a woman aged 25 to 39 with COVID-19, enrolled during active disease. The sequencing sample was made of peripheral blood. CDR3 coding DNA: TGTGCCAGCAGCCAAGATGAGGGAGTGTCGCCCCTCCACTTT. Translation: CASSQDEGVSPLHF.